Each of the 27 T cell receptor beta chains below was sequenced from the same sample in a study of T cell responses to AZD1222 COVID-19 vaccine. The protocol was immunoSEQ multiplex PCR, while the TCRdb copy is restricted to in-frame clones and leaves out a portion. There are 200,000 or so clones in the sample; approximately 93% occur only once, and around 1% lies in the top ten. Material: peripheral blood, obtained 28 days after the second AZD1222 dose. These receptors were obtained from an adult who received the AZD1222 COVID-19 vaccine.

The gene calls are TRBV7-3 and TRBJ2-5; D uncertain. The CDR3 length is 14 residues. Per the germline V gene, CDR1 is SGHTA and CDR2 is FQGTGA. The V end was cut by 0 bases, the J end by 5 bases, with 10 bases between. In DNA, the CDR3 is TGTGCCAGCAGCTTAACGGCCGTTGGCGAGACCCAGTACTTC. This translates into CASSLTAVGETQYF.

This clone was seen just once. The chain couples TRBV11-2 to TRBJ1-1; D is unclear. This CDR3 comprises 15 residues. CDR1 SGHAT and CDR2 FQNNGV come from the germline V gene. The V and J ends lost 5 bases and 5 bases respectively, with 18 bases between them. The CDR3 DNA reads as TGTGCCAGCAGCACGACGACGGGTTTCGTAACTGAAGCTTTCTTT. Protein: CASSTTTGFVTEAFF.

V and J are TRBV6-5 and TRBJ1-2; 10 bases match TRBD1. Germline V gives CDR1 MNHEY, CDR2 SVGAGI. Trimming cost V 5 bases and J 3 bases; bases outside gene matches: 6. The CDR3 sequence is 15 residues long. The CDR3 nucleotides are TGTGCCAGCAGTCTAGACAGGGGGCGAGACTATGGCTACACCTTC. This encodes CASSLDRGRDYGYTF.

This chain joins TRBV29-1 and TRBJ1-4; D possibly corresponds to TRBD1 (5 bases). The ends were cut back, 4 bases at V and 4 bases at J, with 10 bases in the middle. CDR1 is SQVTM, CDR2 ANQGSEA, per germline. This CDR3 region has 13 residues. CDR3: CSVGRGFNEKLFF. In DNA form, the CDR3 reads TGCAGCGTTGGCCGGGGCTTTAATGAAAAACTGTTTTTT.

This clone was detected a few times. The chain carries TRBV4-2 and TRBJ2-7; TRBD1 or TRBD2 may be the D gene (7 bases each). V dropped 1 base and J dropped 2 bases, with 15 bases sitting between them. Germline V gene lookup returns CDR1 LGHNA and CDR2 YNFKEQ. The CDR3 has 16 amino acids. This CDR3 reads CASSQAWQGGTYEQYF. DNA for the CDR3: TGTGCCAGCAGCCAAGCTTGGCAGGGGGGGACCTACGAGCAGTACTTC.

This clone was seen only once. The chain is built from TRBV4-1 and TRBJ1-6; D is uncertain. Germline CDR1 MGHRA, CDR2 YSYEKL. This CDR3 is built from 17 residues. V lost 1 base and J 9 bases, leaving 19 bases between the germline ends. Here the CDR3 DNA reads TGCGCCAGCAGCCAAGCACCCGATAGGACGGACTTTTCACCCCTCCACTTT. This sequence encodes CASSQAPDRTDFSPLHF.

This clone was observed a single time. The chain joins TRBV11-2 to TRBJ1-2; TRBD1 matches at 9 bases. The germline V gene has CDR1 SGHAT and CDR2 FQNNGV. The length of the CDR3 is 17 residues. Germline trimming cut 0 bases from V and 2 bases from J; bases unmatched to any gene: 7. CDR3 sequence (DNA): TGTGCCAGCAGCTTAGATATCCCACAGGGGGCAAACTATGGCTACACCTTC. Its translation is CASSLDIPQGANYGYTF.

The chain carries TRBV12-3 or TRBV12-4 and TRBJ1-4, with D uncertain. The CDR3 contains 12 residues. V dropped 3 bases and J dropped 8 bases, with 7 bases sitting between them. The chain's CDR3 is CASSFKGEKLFF. CDR3 DNA: TGTGCCAGCAGTTTTAAAGGGGAAAAACTGTTTTTT.

The chain joins TRBV7-7 to TRBJ2-5; a possible D gene is TRBD2 (7 bases). The CDR3 consists of 15 residues. V lost 4 bases, J lost 2 bases, and 14 bases lay in between. Germline V CDR1 and CDR2: SSHAT, FNYEAQ (reference sequence). The CDR3 reads CASSSSRGAQETQYF. The CDR3 bases are TGTGCCAGCAGCTCCTCCCGGGGGGCTCAAGAGACCCAGTACTTC.

J is TRBJ2-7 and V is TRBV6-5; D possibly corresponds to TRBD1 (6 bases). CDR1 MNHEY and CDR2 SVGAGI come from the germline V gene. The CDR3 runs to 14 residues. V was clipped by 8 bases and J by 6 bases, with 20 bases between them. The CDR3 nucleotides are TGTGCCAGCCCGTTAAGGGGGTGGAGCTGCGAGCAGTACTTC. It translates to CASPLRGWSCEQYF.

This chain links TRBV28 with TRBJ2-1; unclear D gene. The V gene lost 4 bases and the J gene lost 5 bases, with 9 bases spanning the gap. The CDR3 spans 13 residues. CDR1 and CDR2 from the germline V gene are MDHEN and SYDVKM. This chain's CDR3 is CASSSARNNEQFF. In DNA, the CDR3 is TGTGCCAGCAGTTCCGCCCGGAACAATGAGCAGTTCTTC.

V usage is TRBV11-2 and J usage is TRBJ1-4; a possible D gene is TRBD1 (5 bases). V lost 5 bases and J 0 bases, leaving 19 bases between the germline ends. The CDR3 is 18 residues long. The V gene's germline CDR1 is SGHAT and CDR2 FQNNGV. The CDR3 sequence: CASSQRRILGATNEKLFF. CDR3 nucleotides: TGTGCCAGCAGCCAACGGAGGATTCTAGGGGCAACTAATGAAAAACTGTTTTTT.

This clone came up once. This sample includes further DNA sequences coding for the same CDR3. The J gene is TRBJ2-7, the V gene TRBV6-5; TRBD1 matches at 10 bases. The CDR3 is 14 amino acids. Per germline, CDR1 MNHEY and CDR2 SVGAGI. The J segment lost 3 bases and the V segment lost 2 bases, leaving 1 base of the junction unmatched. The CDR3 DNA reads as TGTGCCAGCAGTTACCGGGACAGGGGCTACGAGCAGTACTTC. Residues: CASSYRDRGYEQYF.

This clone was seen a single time. The chain is built from TRBV5-1 and TRBJ1-4; no clear D. Trimming took off 4 bases at V and 8 bases at J, with 15 bases between the two ends. This CDR3 has 14 residues. The germline V gene encodes CDR1 SGHRS and CDR2 YFSETQ. CDR3 amino acids: CASSQEPTSEKLFF. The CDR3 DNA is TGCGCCAGCAGCCAGGAACCCACCAGCGAAAAACTGTTTTTT.

This rearrangement joins TRBV7-2 to TRBJ1-6; tentatively, D is TRBD1 (5 bases). This CDR3 comprises 14 residues. Germline values: CDR1 SGHTA, CDR2 FQGNSA. With 4 bases removed from V and 7 bases from J, the gap between germline ends came to 11 bases. For the CDR3, the DNA is TGTGCCAGCAGCTCGGGACTTGGGAATTCACCCCTCCACTTT. This codes for CASSSGLGNSPLHF.

The genes are TRBV15 and TRBJ1-2; 9 bases agree with TRBD1. Germline CDR1 and CDR2: LNHNV and YYDKDF (reference sequence). Germline trimming cut 5 bases from V and 4 bases from J; bases unmatched to any gene: 8. This CDR3 is 15 amino acids long. CDR3 coding DNA: TGTGCCACCAGCCACCCGGACAGGGGATCCTATGGCTACACCTTC. Translation: CATSHPDRGSYGYTF.

This clone has just a few counts. This chain joins TRBV6-6 and TRBJ1-5; D possibly corresponds to TRBD1 (6 bases). The V and J ends lost 5 bases and 2 bases respectively, with 19 bases between them. This CDR3 is 17 amino acids long. Per germline, CDR1 MNHNY and CDR2 SVGAGI (reference sequence). CDR3 nucleotide sequence: TGTGCCAGCAGTCTAGGGGTCGGGGGCGTTGGCAATCAGCCCCAGCATTTT. This encodes CASSLGVGGVGNQPQHF.

V is TRBV11-2 and J is TRBJ2-5; D possibly uses TRBD1 or TRBD2 (5 bases each). The V gene lost 5 bases and the J gene lost 5 bases, with 15 bases spanning the gap. This CDR3 comprises 14 residues. Per germline, CDR1 SGHAT and CDR2 FQNNGV. Here the CDR3 DNA reads TGTGCCAGCAGCCGTAACCCCGAGGGGGAGACCCAGTACTTC. Its translation is CASSRNPEGETQYF.

The CDR3 loop is CASSQNGYTF. CDR3 DNA sequence: TGTGCCAGCAGCCAGAATGGCTACACCTTC. J is TRBJ1-2 and V is TRBV11-1; no definite D call. This CDR3 is built from 10 residues. Germline-derived CDR1 and CDR2 are SGHAT and FQDESV (reference sequence). The ends were cut back, 5 bases at V and 6 bases at J, with 4 bases in the middle.

The J gene is TRBJ2-7, the V gene TRBV10-3; 8 nucleotides align to TRBD2. Germline V lookup: CDR1 ENHRY, CDR2 SYGVKD. V trimming: 11 bases; J trimming: 6 bases; junction bases outside the gene matches: 12. This CDR3 is 13 amino acids long. The CDR3 is CAVGLAGNAEQYF. In DNA, the CDR3 is TGTGCCGTCGGGCTAGCGGGTAATGCCGAGCAGTACTTC.

Worth noting for this clone: The sample carries other DNA sequences with the same CDR3. The chain couples TRBV9 to TRBJ1-5; D ambiguous. Trimming stripped 0 bases from V and 1 base from J, with 5 bases between. Germline V gene sequence: CDR1 SGDLS, CDR2 YYNGEE. This CDR3 region has 14 residues. CDR3 sequence: CASSVGGSNQPQHF. The DNA of the CDR3 is TGTGCCAGCAGCGTAGGAGGGAGCAATCAGCCCCAGCATTTT. Combining the CDR3 with reference TRBV9 and TRBJ1-5 gives the whole variable domain DSGVTQTPKHLITATGQRVTLRCSPRSGDLSVYWYQQSLDQGLQFLIQYYNGEERAKGNILERFSAQQFPDLHSELNLSSLELGDSALYFCASSVGGSNQPQHFGDGTRLSIL.

V and J are TRBV7-9 and TRBJ1-3; TRBD1 agrees at 10 bases. Looked up from germline, CDR1 is SEHNR and CDR2 is FQNEAQ (reference sequence). This CDR3 has 13 amino acids. J was trimmed by 10 bases and V by 5 bases; bases with no gene match: 5. CDR3 DNA sequence: TGTGCCAGCAGCCCCGGACAGGGGGTAACCATATATTTT. Protein: CASSPGQGVTIYF.

This clone was observed once. The chain employs TRBV18 and TRBJ1-1; D not certain. CDR1 and CDR2 from the germline V gene are KGHSH and LQKENI. Trimming took off 1 base at V and 2 bases at J, with 8 bases between the two ends. The CDR3 runs to 14 residues. As DNA, the CDR3 is TGTGCCAGCTCACCACAGGGCCAAAACACTGAAGCTTTCTTT. Its translation is CASSPQGQNTEAFF.

The CDR3 loop is CASSLTPGRETQYF. The CDR3 nucleotides read TGTGCCAGCAGCTTGACGCCGGGTCGGGAGACCCAGTACTTC. The chain combines TRBV7-2 with TRBJ2-5; D unresolved. V was pared by 3 bases and J by 5 bases, with 13 bases between. Germline assignment: CDR1 SGHTA and CDR2 FQGNSA. This CDR3 contains 14 residues. Drawing the rest from reference TRBV7-2 and TRBJ2-5, the complete variable domain is GAGVSQSPSNKVTEKGKDVELRCDPISGHTALYWYRQSLGQGLEFLIYFQGNSAPDKSGLPSDRFSAERTGGSVSTLTIQRTQQEDSAVYLCASSLTPGRETQYFGPGTRLLVL.

This chain connects TRBV2 to TRBJ1-6, with 10 bases that match TRBD1. CDR1 and CDR2 from the germline V gene are SNHLY and FYNNEI. The CDR3 covers 14 residues. Losses at the gene ends were 4 bases for V and 10 bases for J; bases not matched to a gene: 4. The CDR3 loop reads CASSGDRGLSPLHF. The CDR3 nucleotides are TGTGCCAGCAGTGGGGACAGGGGACTCTCACCCCTCCACTTT.

This sequence joins TRBV28 and TRBJ1-4; weak D call: TRBD1 (6 bases). This CDR3 has 13 residues. The germline CDR1 and CDR2 sequences are MDHEN and SYDVKM. V was cut by 8 bases and J by 8 bases, with 15 bases left in between. The CDR3 sequence is CASAQQGREKLFF. Here the CDR3 DNA reads TGTGCCAGCGCCCAACAGGGCAGAGAAAAACTGTTTTTT.

The chain has TRBV5-1 and TRBJ2-4, with D tentatively TRBD1 or TRBD2 (5 bases each). Germline V lookup: CDR1 SGHRS, CDR2 YFSETQ. The CDR3 contains 14 residues. With 3 bases removed from V and 4 bases from J, the gap between germline ends came to 11 bases. The CDR3 nucleotides read TGCGCCAGCAGCTGGGGCGGCGGGAAAAACATTCAGTACTTC. The encoded protein is CASSWGGGKNIQYF.